Below are 30 T cell receptor beta chains sequenced from a single sample in a study of T cell repertoires in cytomegalovirus infection. TCRdb recomputed calls from the reads with MiXCR, one row per CDR3 protein. This sample has around 120,000 distinct CDR3 sequences, with roughly 41% found just once. What these receptors recognize is not known. This sample comprised CD8+ T cells from cultured PBMCs, obtained from culture after CMV antigen stimulation. The receptor source for this set is a human donor in good health (CMV status not recorded). Some clones in this sample may be carry-over from other donors' samples.

This clonotype was counted only a few times. The chain employs TRBV7-9 and TRBJ1-5; D uncertain. CDR1 is SEHNR and CDR2 is FQNEAQ in the germline V gene (reference sequence). The CDR3 is made up of 14 amino acids. Trimming pared 4 bases from V and 1 base from J, leaving 8 bases between. In nucleotides, the CDR3 is TGTGCCAGCAGCTCTGACGGAAGCAATCAGCCCCAGCATTTT. Protein: CASSSDGSNQPQHF.

The CDR3 bases are TGTGCCAGCAGCTTAGGAGGCGCGGGGACTACAGATACGCAGTATTTT. It is translated as CASSLGGAGTTDTQYF. The rearrangement uses TRBV7-2 and TRBJ2-3; a possible D gene is TRBD2 (6 bases). Germline-derived CDR1 and CDR2 are SGHTA and FQGNSA. V lost 1 base and J lost 3, with 14 bases in between. The CDR3 consists of 16 residues.

This clonotype was seen ten or more times. The chain employs TRBV11-2 and TRBJ2-7; no reliable D call. V dropped 1 base and J dropped 2 bases, with 6 bases sitting between them. There are 13 residues in the CDR3. Germline V lookup: CDR1 SGHAT, CDR2 FQNNGV. The CDR3 protein is CASSLGDPYEQYF. CDR3 sequence (DNA): TGTGCCAGCAGCTTAGGAGATCCCTACGAGCAGTACTTC.

The CDR3 bases are TGTGCCAGCAGCACCACAGGGCGCACTGAAGCTTTCTTT. Protein product: CASSTTGRTEAFF. The V gene is TRBV12-3 or TRBV12-4, the J gene TRBJ1-1, with a tentative D call TRBD1 (6 bases). Trimming pared 6 bases from V and 4 bases from J, leaving 12 bases between. The CDR3 contains 13 residues.

The chain couples TRBV18 to TRBJ2-1, with 11 bases identical to TRBD2. Germline V gives CDR1 KGHSH, CDR2 LQKENI. V lost 0 bases and J lost 5; bases outside the gene matches: 9. CDR3 size: 18 residues. CDR3: CASSPPSGGAPSNNEQFF. CDR3 coding DNA: TGTGCCAGCTCACCACCTAGCGGGGGGGCACCGTCCAACAATGAGCAGTTCTTC. The whole variable domain, remainder taken from reference TRBV18 and TRBJ2-1, is NAGVMQNPRHLVRRRGQEARLRCSPMKGHSHVYWYRQLPEEGLKFMVYLQKENIIDESGMPKERFSAEFPKEGPSILRIQQVVRGDSAAYFCASSPPSGGAPSNNEQFFGPGTRLTVL.

V is TRBV7-2 and J is TRBJ1-4, with no clear D. Looked up from germline, CDR1 is SGHTA and CDR2 is FQGNSA. V was pared by 2 bases and J by 5 bases, with 18 bases between. This CDR3 region has 17 residues. In nucleotides, the CDR3 is TGTGCCAGCAGCTTATTTTTCCAGACGGTGGTGAATGAAAAACTGTTTTTT. This gives the protein CASSLFFQTVVNEKLFF.

This clonotype was found a few times. The chain employs TRBV5-6 and TRBJ2-2, with D uncertain. The CDR3 totals 13 residues. Germline CDR1 is SGHDT and CDR2 is YYEEEE. V was pared by 0 bases and J by 7 bases, with 7 bases between. The CDR3 DNA is TGTGCCAGCAGCTTGGGGAGTGACGGGGAGCTGTTTTTT. This translates into CASSLGSDGELFF.

The chain joins TRBV7-6 to TRBJ2-1, with D maybe TRBD2 (5 bases). This CDR3 region has 12 residues. Trimming took off 5 bases at V and 9 bases at J, with 11 bases between the two ends. Germline V gene data show CDR1 as SGHVS and CDR2 as FNYEAQ. CDR3 in amino acids: CASSNSEPEQFF. DNA for the CDR3: TGTGCCAGCAGCAATAGCGAGCCTGAGCAGTTCTTC.

This clonotype was seen a few times. The chain is built from TRBV4-2 and TRBJ1-5, with TRBD1 matching 7 bases. Germline CDR1 reads LGHNA; CDR2 reads YNFKEQ. V dropped 1 base and J dropped 5; count of bases not matched to a gene: 2. The CDR3 has 14 residues. CDR3 sequence: CASSQAGGDQPQHF. The CDR3 region has the DNA TGTGCCAGCAGCCAAGCAGGGGGGGATCAGCCCCAGCATTTT.

Many counts were recorded for this clonotype. This chain links TRBV19 with TRBJ1-1; D gene ambiguous. This CDR3 has 14 residues. V was shortened by 5 bases and J by 1 base, with 11 bases between the two germline ends. Germline CDR1 reads LNHDA; CDR2 reads SQIVND (reference sequence). CDR3 nucleotide sequence: TGTGCCAGTAGTCAGAACGGCCCGAACACTGAAGCTTTCTTT. Translation gives CASSQNGPNTEAFF.

This clonotype has just a few counts. V gene TRBV7-8 combines with J gene TRBJ2-7, with D unresolved. Germline V gives CDR1 SGHVS, CDR2 FQNEAQ. Trimming cost V 5 bases and J 11 bases, with 19 bases left between them. The CDR3 is made up of 13 amino acids. The CDR3, as DNA: TGTGCCAGCAGCCGTTCGACGGGCACGGAAGAGTACTTC. Amino acids: CASSRSTGTEEYF. Full variable domain (outside the CDR3, taken from reference TRBV7-8 and TRBJ2-7): GAGVSQSPRYKVAKRGQDVALRCDPISGHVSLFWYQQALGQGPEFLTYFQNEAQLDKSGLPSDRFFAERPEGSVSTLKIQRTQQEDSAVYLCASSRSTGTEEYFGPGTRLTVT.

CDR3 nucleotides: TGCGCCAGCAGCTTGCGGGAGGACAGGGCTCCCCCTCAAGAGACCCAGTACTTC. This translates into CASSLREDRAPPQETQYF. The chain employs TRBV5-1 and TRBJ2-5, with TRBD1 as a possible D gene (8 bases). Between the trimmed V and J ends, which lost 1 base and 2 bases, there was a span of 21 bases. From germline, CDR1 is SGHRS and CDR2 YFSETQ. The CDR3 length is 18 residues.

The chain has TRBV20-1 and TRBJ2-3; 11 bases map to TRBD2. Germline values: CDR1 DFQATT, CDR2 SNEGSKA (reference sequence). With 6 bases clipped from V and 10 bases from J, the junction kept 27 bases outside the gene matches. This CDR3 comprises 19 residues. CDR3 loop: CSAPIPASGGNGEVIAQYF. DNA of the CDR3: TGCAGTGCCCCGATACCGGCTAGCGGGGGGAATGGAGAAGTAATAGCGCAGTATTTT.

This clonotype was counted a single time. This chain joins TRBV5-6 and TRBJ2-3; D not resolved. Germline CDR1 is SGHDT and CDR2 is YYEEEE. The CDR3 runs to 13 residues. Trimming pared 3 bases from V and 2 bases from J, leaving 7 bases between. The CDR3 DNA reads TGTGCCAGCAGCTCCTCTTTCACAGATACGCAGTATTTT. This translates into CASSSSFTDTQYF. Using reference TRBV5-6 and TRBJ2-3 for the parts outside the CDR3, the full variable domain is DAGVTQSPTHLIKTRGQQVTLRCSPKSGHDTVSWYQQALGQGPQFIFQYYEEEERQRGNFPDRFSGHQFPNYSSELNVNALLLGDSALYLCASSSSFTDTQYFGPGTRLTVL.

This clonotype has a handful of counts. The rearrangement joins TRBV7-9 to TRBJ2-3; TRBD2 matches 10 bases. Germline loops: CDR1 SEHNR, CDR2 FQNEAQ (reference sequence). Trimming at V came to 5 bases and at J to 5 bases, leaving 10 bases not matched to a gene. The CDR3 spans 16 residues. CDR3: CASSPRSGGAGDTQYF. The DNA of the CDR3 is TGTGCCAGCAGCCCACGAAGCGGGGGGGCAGGAGATACGCAGTATTTT.

V is TRBV7-6 and J is TRBJ2-5; TRBD1 matches at 9 bases. The V gene end was trimmed by 5 bases and the J gene end by 0 bases; junction bases not matched to a gene: 10. Germline loops: CDR1 SGHVS, CDR2 FNYEAQ. This CDR3 region has 17 residues. The chain's CDR3 is CASSPTGTGKYQETQYF. CDR3 bases: TGTGCCAGCAGCCCCACTGGGACAGGGAAGTACCAAGAGACCCAGTACTTC.

The chain has TRBV6-1 and TRBJ2-5; 12 bases line up with TRBD2. Trimming took 4 bases from V and 0 from J; bases not matched to a gene: 3. This CDR3 has 16 amino acids. CDR1 and CDR2 (germline): MNHNS, SASEGT. In nucleotides, the CDR3 is TGTGCCAGCAGTGGAGGACTAGCGGGGTACCAAGAGACCCAGTACTTC. Its translation: CASSGGLAGYQETQYF.

The CDR3: CATSDSQGYEQYF. The CDR3 DNA reads as TGTGCCACCAGTGACTCGCAGGGCTACGAGCAGTACTTC. The genes are TRBV24-1 and TRBJ2-7; maybe TRBD1 (5 bases). Trimming removed 4 bases at V and 3 bases at J, with 9 bases between. This CDR3 spans 13 amino acids. Germline V lookup: CDR1 KGHDR, CDR2 SFDVKD.

The chain employs TRBV7-2 and TRBJ2-1; TRBD2 is a possible D gene (6 bases). The CDR3 spans 13 residues. The V end was cut by 1 base, the J end by 10 bases, with 11 bases between. CDR1 is SGHTA and CDR2 is FQGNSA in the germline V gene. This chain's CDR3 is CASSLGGVGEQFF. The CDR3 DNA is TGTGCCAGCAGCTTAGGGGGGGTGGGAGAGCAGTTCTTC.

The J gene is TRBJ2-3, the V gene TRBV7-6; D not resolved. The CDR3 runs to 14 residues. CDR1 is SGHVS and CDR2 is FNYEAQ in the germline V gene. Trimming cost V 1 base and J 4 bases, with 9 bases left between them. This CDR3 is CASSLDPGSDTQYF. In DNA, the CDR3 is TGTGCCAGCAGCTTAGATCCGGGTTCAGATACGCAGTATTTT. Full variable domain (rest looked up from reference TRBV7-6 and TRBJ2-3): GAGVSQSPRYKVTKRGQDVALRCDPISGHVSLYWYRQALGQGPEFLTYFNYEAQQDKSGLPNDRFSAERPEGSISTLTIQRTEQRDSAMYRCASSLDPGSDTQYFGPGTRLTVL.

The rearrangement links TRBV27 to TRBJ2-7; TRBD2 might be the D (6 bases). The germline CDR1 and CDR2 sequences are MNHEY and SMNVEV (reference sequence). CDR3 length equals 16 residues. V was pared by 0 bases and J by 0 bases, with 12 bases between. The CDR3: CASSLSGGQISYEQYF. In nucleotides, the CDR3 is TGTGCCAGCAGTTTATCCGGGGGTCAAATCTCCTACGAGCAGTACTTC.

The V and J genes are TRBV6-1 and TRBJ1-1; 7 bases fit TRBD1. V shed 0 bases and J 2 bases; nucleotides not matched to a gene: 6. Germline CDR1 MNHNS, CDR2 SASEGT. The CDR3 spans 16 residues. CDR3 sequence (DNA): TGTGCCAGCAGTGAAGCCCGCACAGGGGCAAACACTGAAGCTTTCTTT. It encodes CASSEARTGANTEAFF.

The chain links TRBV27 to TRBJ2-7; no firm D call. The CDR3 sequence is 14 residues long. The germline CDR1 and CDR2 sequences are MNHEY and SMNVEV (reference sequence). V lost 0 bases, J lost 0 bases, and 6 bases lay in between. CDR3 sequence: CASSLSLDSYEQYF. The CDR3 DNA reads as TGTGCCAGCAGTTTATCTCTAGACTCCTACGAGCAGTACTTC.

CDR3: CASSISSNTEAFF. CDR3 nucleotides: TGTGCCAGTAGTATCTCATCGAACACTGAAGCTTTCTTT. This sequence joins TRBV19 and TRBJ1-1; D is unresolved. V was pared by 3 bases and J by 1 base, with 6 bases between. CDR3 length: 13 residues. Germline V gene data show CDR1 as LNHDA and CDR2 as SQIVND (reference sequence).

V gene TRBV7-3 combines with J gene TRBJ2-3; 7 bases line up with TRBD2. V shed 3 bases and J 6 bases; nucleotides not matched to a gene: 9. This CDR3 comprises 15 residues. Germline CDR1 SGHTA, CDR2 FQGTGA. CDR3: CASSFTGGRTDTQYF. The CDR3 nucleotides are TGTGCCAGCAGCTTCACGGGAGGCAGGACTGATACGCAGTATTTT.

The chain uses TRBV27 and TRBJ2-7; 12 nucleotides line up with TRBD1. CDR3 length: 20 amino acids. Trimming cost V 5 bases and J 1 base; bases outside gene matches: 18. Looked up from germline, CDR1 is MNHEY and CDR2 is SMNVEV (reference sequence). CDR3: CASSILRDRGPFEGSYEQYF. In DNA form, the CDR3 reads TGTGCCAGCAGTATCCTCCGGGACAGGGGGCCTTTCGAAGGGTCCTACGAGCAGTACTTC.

CDR3 amino acids: CASSQSGTGDTGELFF. The CDR3 DNA follows: TGCGCCAGCAGCCAATCCGGGACAGGGGACACCGGGGAGCTGTTTTTT. The chain is built from TRBV4-1 and TRBJ2-2; 10 nucleotides match TRBD1. This CDR3 contains 16 residues. The ends lost 2 bases at V and 3 bases at J; junction bases unmatched: 3. The V gene's germline CDR1 is MGHRA and CDR2 YSYEKL.

CDR3 amino acids: CASSYPKGTGSYEQYF. The CDR3 DNA is TGTGCCAGCAGCTACCCGAAGGGGACAGGGTCCTACGAGCAGTACTTC. This rearrangement joins TRBV7-9 to TRBJ2-7; 9 nucleotides agree with TRBD1. The junction had 8 bases not matched to a gene; V was cut back by 4 bases and J by 1 base. CDR1 SEHNR and CDR2 FQNEAQ come from the germline V gene (reference sequence). The CDR3 covers 16 residues.

The V and J genes are TRBV12-3 or TRBV12-4 and TRBJ2-1; D call uncertain. This CDR3 spans 15 amino acids. V lost 7 bases and J lost 0, with 13 bases in between. In nucleotides, the CDR3 is TGTGCCAGCACCTCCCACGACAACTCCTACAATGAGCAGTTCTTC. Protein: CASTSHDNSYNEQFF.

This clonotype was seen ten or more times. The rearrangement joins TRBV7-8 to TRBJ2-3; possible D gene TRBD2, 5 bases. Germline CDR1 is SGHVS and CDR2 is FQNEAQ. The CDR3 has 13 residues. V was trimmed by 1 base and J by 6 bases, leaving 8 bases between them. In DNA, the CDR3 is TGTGCCAGCAGCTTAGATCCGGGGGATACGCAGTATTTT. Protein sequence: CASSLDPGDTQYF.